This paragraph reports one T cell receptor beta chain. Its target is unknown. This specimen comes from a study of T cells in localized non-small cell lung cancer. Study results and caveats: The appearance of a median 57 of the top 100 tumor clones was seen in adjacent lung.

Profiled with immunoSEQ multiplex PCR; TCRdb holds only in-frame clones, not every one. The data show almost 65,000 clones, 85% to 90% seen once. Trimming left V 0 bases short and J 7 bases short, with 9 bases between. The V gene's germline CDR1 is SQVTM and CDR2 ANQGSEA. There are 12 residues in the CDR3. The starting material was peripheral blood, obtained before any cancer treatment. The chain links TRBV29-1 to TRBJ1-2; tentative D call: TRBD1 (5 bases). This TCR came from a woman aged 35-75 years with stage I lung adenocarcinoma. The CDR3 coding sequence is TGCAGCGTTGAAGACGGGCAGGGTGGCTACACCTTC. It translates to CSVEDGQGGYTF.